The next 14 T cell receptor beta chains were all read from a single sample in a study of siplizumab effects on memory and regulatory T cells (dated by TCRdb to the late 2010s). The library came from the immunoSEQ multiplex PCR assay. TCRdb obtained this table from immuneACCESS and retained in-frame rearrangements with V and J assigned. These tables miss some clones; where compared with another copy, unresolved V genes account for less than half of the shortfall, and the remainder is unexplained. Present in this sample are about 100,000 clones, about 91% of which were seen just once. The top ten constitute 0.15% of the sample. Input material: CD4+ T cells sorted from blood. The receptors stem from a human donor in good health.

V and J are TRBV7-9 and TRBJ2-7; D might be TRBD1 (6 bases). Trimming took 4 bases from V and 0 from J, leaving 19 bases between them. In germline, CDR1 is SEHNR, CDR2 FQNEAQ (reference sequence). CDR3 length equals 17 residues. This CDR3 is CASSSRLRDKSSYEQYF. The CDR3 bases are TGTGCCAGCAGCTCAAGACTTCGGGACAAGAGCTCCTACGAGCAGTACTTC.

This rearrangement joins TRBV5-1 to TRBJ2-5; D gene uncertain. The CDR3 is 12 amino acids. Trimming removed 1 base at V and 5 bases at J, with 6 bases between. Germline V gene lookup returns CDR1 SGHRS and CDR2 YFSETQ. CDR3 loop: CASSLQRETQYF. The CDR3 DNA sequence: TGCGCCAGCAGCTTGCAACGGGAGACCCAGTACTTC. The complete variable domain, with remaining parts taken from reference TRBV5-1 and TRBJ2-5, reads KAGVTQTPRYLIKTRGQQVTLSCSPISGHRSVSWYQQTPGQGLQFLFEYFSETQRNKGNFPGRFSGRQFSNSRSEMNVSTLELGDSALYLCASSLQRETQYFGPGTRLLVL.

This clone was observed a single time. The chain combines TRBV12-5 with TRBJ2-6, with 12 bases lining up with TRBD1. The CDR3 is made up of 18 amino acids. Trimming removed 2 bases from V and 3 bases from J; junction bases left unmatched: 5. The germline gives CDR1 LGHNT, CDR2 FRNRAP. CDR3 in amino acids: CASGLPGQGAFGANVLTF. Written as DNA, the CDR3 is TGTGCTAGTGGTTTGCCGGGACAGGGGGCTTTTGGGGCCAACGTCCTGACTTTC.

On this clone itself: Distinct nucleotide sequences in the sample also encode this CDR3. The V and J genes are TRBV11-2 and TRBJ1-5; 8 nucleotides line up with TRBD1. The ends lost 3 bases at V and 2 bases at J; junction bases unmatched: 0. Germline assignment: CDR1 SGHAT and CDR2 FQNNGV. CDR3 length: 14 residues. CDR3 coding DNA: TGTGCCAGCAGCTTGACAGGGGGCAATCAGCCCCAGCATTTT. This codes for CASSLTGGNQPQHF.

This chain joins TRBV18 and TRBJ2-4, with 11 positions matching TRBD1. J gave up 10 bases and V 5 bases, and 10 bases lay outside the gene matches. The CDR3 loop spans 15 amino acids. Germline values: CDR1 KGHSH, CDR2 LQKENI. The CDR3 protein is CASSWGQGVDSIQYF. The CDR3 DNA is TGTGCCAGCTCATGGGGACAGGGGGTGGATTCGATTCAGTACTTC.

The chain uses TRBV4-1 and TRBJ1-2, with D tentatively TRBD1 (5 bases). The germline V gene has CDR1 MGHRA and CDR2 YSYEKL. Trimming cost V 0 bases and J 7 bases, with 12 bases left between them. CDR3 length equals 14 residues. CDR3 protein: CASSQDRVWGGYTF. In nucleotides, the CDR3 is TGCGCCAGCAGCCAAGACAGGGTATGGGGTGGCTACACCTTC.

This chain uses TRBV7-2 with TRBJ2-3; the D gene is possibly TRBD2 (6 bases). CDR3 size: 13 residues. Per germline, CDR1 SGHTA and CDR2 FQGNSA. Trimming pared 5 bases from V and 2 bases from J, leaving 8 bases between. The CDR3 loop is CASSPGLTDTQYF. CDR3 DNA: TGTGCCAGCAGCCCGGGACTCACAGATACGCAGTATTTT.

This chain uses TRBV2 with TRBJ2-1, with D uncertain. Germline V gene sequence: CDR1 SNHLY, CDR2 FYNNEI. The CDR3 extends over 14 amino acids. V lost 4 bases and J 5 bases, leaving 12 bases between the germline ends. The CDR3 DNA reads as TGTGCCAGCAGTGGTCGGCAGGTGAACAATGAGCAGTTCTTC. This gives the protein CASSGRQVNNEQFF.

The chain carries TRBV11-3 and TRBJ2-2; TRBD1 agrees at 8 bases. Germline CDR1 and CDR2: SGHNT and YENEEA. The CDR3 is 14 amino acids. Trimming removed 8 bases from V and 5 bases from J; junction bases left unmatched: 7. The CDR3 DNA follows: TGTGCCAGCGCTGGACAGGGATTAACCGGGGAGCTGTTTTTT. It specifies CASAGQGLTGELFF.

The rearrangement uses TRBV5-5 and TRBJ2-1; TRBD2 matches 9 bases. Germline assignment: CDR1 SGHKS and CDR2 YYEKEE (reference sequence). The CDR3 extends over 17 amino acids. The junction had 9 bases not matched to a gene; V was cut back by 4 bases and J by 1 base. The CDR3 nucleotides are TGTGCCAGCAGCCACGATTTAGCGGGGGAGTCCTACAATGAGCAGTTCTTC. Its translation: CASSHDLAGESYNEQFF.

This clone was seen just once. This chain connects TRBV5-1 to TRBJ2-5; D might be TRBD1 (7 bases). Matching the DNA end better, TRBJ2-7 makes the J call doubtful. In germline, CDR1 is SGHRS, CDR2 YFSETQ. This CDR3 region has 15 residues. The CDR3 nucleotides read TGCGCCAGCAGCGGCGGGACAGTGCCCTCCTACGAGCAGTACTTC. It specifies CASSGGTVPSYEQYF.

The chain has TRBV19 and TRBJ1-5; D remains ambiguous. The CDR3 is made up of 15 amino acids. Germline CDR1 reads LNHDA; CDR2 reads SQIVND (reference sequence). V gave up 5 bases and J gave up 0 bases, with 11 bases separating them. In DNA, the CDR3 is TGTGCCAGTAGTTATGGGCAGAATAGCAATCAGCCCCAGCATTTT. Protein sequence: CASSYGQNSNQPQHF. Variable domain in full (rest from reference TRBV19 and TRBJ1-5): DGGITQSPKYLFRKEGQNVTLSCEQNLNHDAMYWYRQDPGQGLRLIYYSQIVNDFQKGDIAEGYSVSREKKESFPLTVTSAQKNPTAFYLCASSYGQNSNQPQHFGDGTRLSIL.

The CDR3 protein is CASSLISFGSVNTDTQYF. DNA for the CDR3: TGTGCCAGCAGCTTAATCTCTTTCGGGTCAGTCAACACAGATACGCAGTATTTT. The chain has TRBV7-9 and TRBJ2-3; unclear D gene. The CDR3 runs 18 residues. The ends were cut back, 2 bases at V and 2 bases at J, with 20 bases in the middle. Germline V gives CDR1 SEHNR, CDR2 FQNEAQ (reference sequence).

DNA of the CDR3: TGTGCCAGCAGCCTATTAACCGGGACTAATGAAAAACTGTTTTTT. It translates to CASSLLTGTNEKLFF. The J gene is TRBJ1-4, the V gene TRBV5-6; D gene ambiguous. The V gene's germline CDR1 is SGHDT and CDR2 YYEEEE. The CDR3 contains 15 residues. Trimming cost V 4 bases and J 2 bases, with 12 bases left between them.